The sequence of this T cell receptor beta chain was determined in a study of blood T cell repertoires in COVID-19. At the level of the study: Sample material is recorded as cDNA or gDNA derived from T cells, B-cell-depleted T cells, or PBMCs.

Methods used by the authors: Amplification of reference gene primers was used by the study to estimate nucleated cell counts. The table came from immunoSEQ multiplex PCR; TCRdb's copy has only in-frame clones and leaves some out. The DNA was the basis for D and trimming; V, J and clone size are from that table. The data show fewer than 250,000 clones, 80% to 90% seen once. Recruitment covered 20 to 25 US areas and drew participants whose ages spanned about 18 to 95 years. Germline V gene data show CDR1 as MNHEY and CDR2 as SMNVEV (reference sequence). This CDR3 has 16 residues. The trim removed 8 bases at V and 4 bases at J, leaving 16 bases unmatched.

V usage is TRBV27 and J usage is TRBJ1-1; 7 positions agree with TRBD1. Sample: PBMCs or T cells enriched from blood (not recorded which). The sequence came from a woman aged 45-59 years with acute COVID-19. The CDR3 DNA follows: TGTGCCAGCGGGCCCGCTAGACAGGGAAGGTCCACTGAAGCTTTCTTT. Its protein product is CASGPARQGRSTEAFF.